This TCR beta chain was captured by sequencing in a study of blood T cell repertoires in COVID-19. On the study more broadly: Whether acute or convalescent, the COVID-19 samples came from the United States, Italy and Spain.

This CDR3 has 17 amino acids. V lost 6 bases and J lost 0; bases outside the gene matches: 10. Germline-derived CDR1 and CDR2 are MGHRA and YSYEKL. In the study's own analysis: How many nucleated cells were present was estimated from reference gene primer amplification. Data came from immunoSEQ multiplex PCR; TCRdb stores just in-frame clones and leaves some out. The DNA gave D and trimming, while V, J and clone size come from that table. The data show 98,000 or so clones, with 70% to 90% seen just once and 5% to 6.5% held by the top ten. The rearrangement uses TRBV4-1 and TRBJ2-3, with 9 bases matching TRBD2. This receptor was taken from a human donor in a cohort sampled during active COVID-19. The sample taken for sequencing was peripheral blood. Here the CDR3 reads CASRLSGGIFSTDTQYF. The DNA for the CDR3 is TGCGCCAGCAGGCTTAGCGGGGGAATATTTAGCACAGATACGCAGTATTTT.